The 14 T cell receptor beta chains listed next were all sequenced from one sample in a study of OX40 agonist ivuxolimab in advanced cancers. Library prep was done by the immunoSEQ multiplex PCR assay. TCRdb limited this immuneACCESS table to in-frame rearrangements with V and J called. A share of clones is missing; checked studies link under half to unresolved V genes, and the rest is unexplained. Recorded for this sample are about 31,000 clones; about 86% of them occurred a single time. Of the sample, approximately 33% falls within the top ten clones. The sequenced sample was CD4+ or CD8+ T cells sorted from blood, obtained in a trial of the OX40 agonist ivuxolimab. The receptor source for this set is an adult with an advanced solid tumor such as melanoma, head and neck, liver or kidney cancer.

The chain combines TRBV19 with TRBJ2-1; TRBD2 is a possible D gene (5 bases). This CDR3 has 16 amino acids. The germline gives CDR1 LNHDA, CDR2 SQIVND (reference sequence). V was pared by 4 bases and J by 4 bases, with 17 bases between. In DNA, the CDR3 is TGTGCCAGTAGTACGGTTAACCCGGGATTGTACAATGAGCAGTTCTTC. It is translated as CASSTVNPGLYNEQFF. The entire variable domain, with the rest obtained from reference TRBV19 and TRBJ2-1, is as follows: DGGITQSPKYLFRKEGQNVTLSCEQNLNHDAMYWYRQDPGQGLRLIYYSQIVNDFQKGDIAEGYSVSREKKESFPLTVTSAQKNPTAFYLCASSTVNPGLYNEQFFGPGTRLTVL.

The chain couples TRBV7-9 to TRBJ1-2, with D hard to call. Germline CDR1 SEHNR, CDR2 FQNEAQ (reference sequence). The ends were cut back, 1 base at V and 2 bases at J, with 11 bases in the middle. The CDR3 runs to 15 residues. DNA of the CDR3: TGTGCCAGCAGCTTAGATCTGGGCACCAACTATGGCTACACCTTC. It encodes CASSLDLGTNYGYTF.

CDR3 bases: TGTGCCAGCAGCCCTATCGGACTAGCGGGAGTTAATGAGCAGTTCTTC. Translation gives CASSPIGLAGVNEQFF. The V gene is TRBV7-9, the J gene TRBJ2-1, with 13 positions matching TRBD2. CDR3 length equals 16 residues. Germline V CDR1 and CDR2: SEHNR, FQNEAQ (reference sequence). The ends lost 5 bases at V and 7 bases at J; junction bases unmatched: 8.

This chain connects TRBV27 to TRBJ1-1; D remains unclear. The CDR3 totals 14 residues. V shed 2 bases and J shed 4 bases, with 11 bases lying between them. Germline lookup yields CDR1 MNHEY and CDR2 SMNVEV (reference sequence). CDR3 residues: CASSLQAKSTEAFF. For the CDR3, the DNA is TGTGCCAGCAGTTTACAGGCGAAGAGCACTGAAGCTTTCTTT.

The chain couples TRBV5-6 to TRBJ1-2; D is perhaps TRBD1 (5 bases). This CDR3 contains 15 residues. Trimming removed 3 bases from V and 1 base from J, with 13 bases in between. Germline CDR1 SGHDT, CDR2 YYEEEE. The CDR3 region has the DNA TGTGCCAGCAGCTCGGCAGGGCATCATAACTATGGCTACACCTTC. Protein sequence: CASSSAGHHNYGYTF. Combining the CDR3 with reference TRBV5-6 and TRBJ1-2 gives the whole variable domain DAGVTQSPTHLIKTRGQQVTLRCSPKSGHDTVSWYQQALGQGPQFIFQYYEEEERQRGNFPDRFSGHQFPNYSSELNVNALLLGDSALYLCASSSAGHHNYGYTFGSGTRLTVV.

This clone occurred once. The chain joins TRBV7-2 to TRBJ1-2, with D perhaps matching TRBD1 (6 bases). V was shortened by 5 bases and J by 2 bases, with 21 bases between the two germline ends. This CDR3 spans 17 amino acids. From germline, CDR1 is SGHTA and CDR2 FQGNSA. The CDR3 region has the DNA TGTGCCAGCAGCCCCCATCGGGGGGGCGCGGGAAACTATGGCTACACCTTC. Its translation is CASSPHRGGAGNYGYTF.

This clone is labeled medium-sized. The rearrangement links TRBV27 to TRBJ2-3; 10 bases are a match to TRBD2. This CDR3 has 19 residues. CDR1 MNHEY and CDR2 SMNVEV come from the germline V gene (reference sequence). The J segment lost 3 bases and the V segment lost 4 bases, leaving 16 bases of the junction unmatched. CDR3 DNA sequence: TGTGCCAGCAGTTCGTCTCTGGTGAGAGCGGGAGGGGGGACAGATACGCAGTATTTT. Protein product: CASSSSLVRAGGGTDTQYF.

The V and J genes are TRBV7-3 and TRBJ2-3, with a weak D call TRBD2 (6 bases). Trimming pared 1 base from V and 1 base from J, leaving 12 bases between. The CDR3 loop spans 16 amino acids. Germline CDR1 and CDR2: SGHTA and FQGTGA. CDR3 coding DNA: TGTGCCAGCAGCTTAAGGGGGTCGGGGGGCACAGATACGCAGTATTTT. Encoded protein: CASSLRGSGGTDTQYF.

CDR3 nucleotides: TGCGCCAGCAGACCCGGACAGGGGGCGGTCGAGCAGTACTTC. It codes for CASRPGQGAVEQYF. The chain uses TRBV4-1 and TRBJ2-7; 11 bases fit TRBD1. Germline loops: CDR1 MGHRA, CDR2 YSYEKL. The junction had 7 bases not matched to a gene; V was cut back by 6 bases and J by 6 bases. The CDR3 loop spans 14 amino acids.

CDR3 in amino acids: CASSVGGSSNEKLFF. The CDR3 region has the DNA TGTGCCAGCAGCGTGGGGGGCAGTTCTAATGAAAAACTGTTTTTT. V usage is TRBV9 and J usage is TRBJ1-4; D possibly corresponds to TRBD1 (6 bases). V lost 2 bases, J lost 3 bases, and 11 bases lay in between. Germline CDR1 reads SGDLS; CDR2 reads YYNGEE. The CDR3 has 15 residues.

V usage is TRBV29-1 and J usage is TRBJ2-7; 12 nucleotides line up with TRBD1. CDR3 length: 13 amino acids. Germline V gives CDR1 SQVTM, CDR2 ANQGSEA. V was clipped by 6 bases and J by 9 bases; unmatched bases: 9. The CDR3 is CSVVGTGGAGQYF. The DNA for the CDR3 is TGCAGCGTAGTCGGGACAGGGGGCGCAGGGCAGTACTTC.

This clone was detected only a few times. The rearrangement links TRBV21-1 to TRBJ2-6; the table assigns TRBD1, which was not confirmed against the DNA. TRBV21-1 corresponds to a pseudogene. The CDR3 is 17 residues long. In nucleotides, the CDR3 is TGTGCCAGCAGCAAAGAGGGCAGGGGGACCGGGGCCAACGTCCTGACTTTC. Its protein is CASSKEGRGTGANVLTF.

V is TRBV4-3 and J is TRBJ1-3, with unresolved D. The germline V gene encodes CDR1 LGHNA and CDR2 YSLEER. The CDR3 has 16 residues. The V and J ends lost 0 bases and 0 bases respectively, with 9 bases between them. This CDR3 reads CASSQDLRFSGNTIYF. The DNA for the CDR3 is TGCGCCAGCAGCCAAGATCTGCGGTTCTCTGGAAACACCATATATTTT.

This sequence joins TRBV27 and TRBJ2-7; possibly TRBD2 for D (5 bases). CDR1 and CDR2 (germline): MNHEY, SMNVEV (reference sequence). Trimming pared 1 base from V and 5 bases from J, leaving 12 bases between. CDR3 size: 14 residues. DNA for the CDR3: TGTGCCAGCAGTTTATACGATAGCGTGGACGAGCAGTACTTC. Translation gives CASSLYDSVDEQYF.